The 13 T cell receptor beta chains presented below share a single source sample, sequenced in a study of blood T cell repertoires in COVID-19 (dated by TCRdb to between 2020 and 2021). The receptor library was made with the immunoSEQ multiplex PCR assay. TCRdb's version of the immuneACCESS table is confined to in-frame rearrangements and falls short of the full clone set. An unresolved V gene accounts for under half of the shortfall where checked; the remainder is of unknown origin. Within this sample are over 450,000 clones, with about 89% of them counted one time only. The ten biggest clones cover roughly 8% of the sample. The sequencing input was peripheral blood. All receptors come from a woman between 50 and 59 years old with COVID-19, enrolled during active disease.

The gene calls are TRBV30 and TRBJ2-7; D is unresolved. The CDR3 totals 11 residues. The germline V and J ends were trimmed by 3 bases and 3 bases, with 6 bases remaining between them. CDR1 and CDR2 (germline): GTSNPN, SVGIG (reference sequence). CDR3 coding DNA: TGTGCCTGGAGCGCGAGCTACGAGCAGTACTTC. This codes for CAWSASYEQYF.

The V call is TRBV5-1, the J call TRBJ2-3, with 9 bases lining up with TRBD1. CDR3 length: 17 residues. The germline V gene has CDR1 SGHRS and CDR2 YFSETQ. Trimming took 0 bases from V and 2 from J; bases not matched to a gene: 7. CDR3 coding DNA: TGCGCCAGCAGCTTGGCCGGGGGGACAGGGTTCACAGATACGCAGTATTTT. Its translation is CASSLAGGTGFTDTQYF.

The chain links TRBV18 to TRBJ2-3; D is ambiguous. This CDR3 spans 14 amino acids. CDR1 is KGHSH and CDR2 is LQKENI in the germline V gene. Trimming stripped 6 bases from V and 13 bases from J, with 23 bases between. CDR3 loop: CASSQGAGPAEKYF. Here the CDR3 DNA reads TGTGCCAGCTCGCAAGGCGCAGGTCCCGCCGAGAAGTATTTT.

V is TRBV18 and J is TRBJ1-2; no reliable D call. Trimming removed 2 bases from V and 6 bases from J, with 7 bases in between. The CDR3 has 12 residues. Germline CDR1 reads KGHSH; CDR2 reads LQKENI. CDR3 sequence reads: CASSPSQNGYTF. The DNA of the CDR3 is TGTGCCAGCTCACCATCACAGAATGGCTACACCTTC.

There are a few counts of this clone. CDR3 region: CASSPETFGELFF. CDR3 nucleotides: TGTGCCAGCAGCCCAGAGACTTTCGGGGAGCTGTTTTTT. The chain uses TRBV11-3 and TRBJ2-2, with no clear D. V was pared by 5 bases and J by 7 bases, with 11 bases between. The CDR3 runs to 13 residues. Germline CDR1 reads SGHNT; CDR2 reads YENEEA.

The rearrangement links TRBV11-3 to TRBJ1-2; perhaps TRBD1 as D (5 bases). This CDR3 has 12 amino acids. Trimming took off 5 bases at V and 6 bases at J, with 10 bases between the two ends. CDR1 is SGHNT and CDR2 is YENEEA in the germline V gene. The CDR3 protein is CASSRGGDGYTF. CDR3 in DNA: TGTGCCAGCAGCCGGGGGGGAGATGGCTACACCTTC.

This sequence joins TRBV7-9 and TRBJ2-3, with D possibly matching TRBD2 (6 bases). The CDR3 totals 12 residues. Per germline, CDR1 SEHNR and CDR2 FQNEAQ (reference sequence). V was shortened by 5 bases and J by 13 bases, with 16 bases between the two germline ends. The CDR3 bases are TGTGCCAGCAGCCCCGCGGTCAGGAGGGAGTATTTT. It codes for CASSPAVRREYF.

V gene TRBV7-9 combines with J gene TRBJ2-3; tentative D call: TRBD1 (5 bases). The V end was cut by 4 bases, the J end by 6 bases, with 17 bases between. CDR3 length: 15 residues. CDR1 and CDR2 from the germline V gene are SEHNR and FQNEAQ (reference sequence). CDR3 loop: CASSSRQAGRDTQYF. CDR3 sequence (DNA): TGTGCCAGCAGCTCCCGCCAGGCAGGGCGTGATACGCAGTATTTT.

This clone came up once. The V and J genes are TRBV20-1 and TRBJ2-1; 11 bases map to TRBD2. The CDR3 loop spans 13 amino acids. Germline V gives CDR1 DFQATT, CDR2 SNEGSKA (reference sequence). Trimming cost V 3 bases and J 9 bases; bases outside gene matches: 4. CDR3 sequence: CSASFGLAGEQFF. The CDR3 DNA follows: TGCAGTGCTAGTTTTGGACTAGCGGGTGAGCAGTTCTTC.

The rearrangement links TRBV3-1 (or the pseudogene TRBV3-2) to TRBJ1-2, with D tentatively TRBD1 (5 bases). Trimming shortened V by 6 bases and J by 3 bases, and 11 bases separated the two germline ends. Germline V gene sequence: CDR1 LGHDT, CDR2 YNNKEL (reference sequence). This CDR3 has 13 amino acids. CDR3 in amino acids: CASSPGIDYGYTF. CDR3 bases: TGTGCCAGCAGTCCAGGGATCGACTATGGCTACACCTTC.

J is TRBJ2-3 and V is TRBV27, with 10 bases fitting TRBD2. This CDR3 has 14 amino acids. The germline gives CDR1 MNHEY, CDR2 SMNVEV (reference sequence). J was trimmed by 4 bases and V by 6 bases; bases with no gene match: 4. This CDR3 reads CASRERGGPDTQYF. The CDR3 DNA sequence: TGTGCCAGCAGAGAGCGGGGGGGCCCAGATACGCAGTATTTT.

The CDR3 sequence is CASSSAREVRKLFF. CDR3 nucleotide sequence: TGTGCCAGCAGTTCGGCGAGGGAGGTTAGGAAACTGTTTTTT. The chain uses TRBV6-5 and TRBJ1-4; D gene unclear. CDR1 and CDR2 from the germline V gene are MNHEY and SVGAGI. V lost 4 bases to trimming and J lost 11 bases, with 17 bases between them. The CDR3 covers 14 residues.

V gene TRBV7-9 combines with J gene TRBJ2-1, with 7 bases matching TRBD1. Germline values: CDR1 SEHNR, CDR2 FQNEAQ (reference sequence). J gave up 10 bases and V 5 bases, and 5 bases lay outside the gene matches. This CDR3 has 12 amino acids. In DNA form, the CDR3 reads TGTGCCAGCAGCCGACAGGGTGGAGAGCAGTTCTTC. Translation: CASSRQGGEQFF. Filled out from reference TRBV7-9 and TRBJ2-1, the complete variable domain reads DTGVSQNPRHKITKRGQNVTFRCDPISEHNRLYWYRQTLGQGPEFLTYFQNEAQLEKSRLLSDRFSAERPKGSFSTLEIQRTEQGDSAMYLCASSRQGGEQFFGPGTRLTVL.